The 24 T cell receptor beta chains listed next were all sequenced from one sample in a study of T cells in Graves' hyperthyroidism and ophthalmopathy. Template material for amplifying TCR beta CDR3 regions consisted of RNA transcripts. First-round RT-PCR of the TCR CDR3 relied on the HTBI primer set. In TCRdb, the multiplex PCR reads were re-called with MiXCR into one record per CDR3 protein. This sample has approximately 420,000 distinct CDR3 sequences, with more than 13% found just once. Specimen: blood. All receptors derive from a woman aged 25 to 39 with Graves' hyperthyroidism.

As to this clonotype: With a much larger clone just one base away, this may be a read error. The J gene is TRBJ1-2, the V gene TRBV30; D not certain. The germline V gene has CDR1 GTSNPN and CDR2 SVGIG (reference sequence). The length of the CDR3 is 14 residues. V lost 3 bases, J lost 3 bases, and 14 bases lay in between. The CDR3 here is CAWRSGVLDYGYTF. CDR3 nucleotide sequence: TGTGCCTGGAGATCTGGGGTACTCGACTATGGCTACACCTTC. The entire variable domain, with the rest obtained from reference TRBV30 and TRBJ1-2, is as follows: SQTIHQWPATLVQPVGSPLSLECTVEGTSNPNLYWYRQAAGRGLQLLFYSVGIGQISSEVPQNLSASRPQDRQFILSSKKLLLSDSGFYLCAWRSGVLDYGYTFGSGTRLTVV.

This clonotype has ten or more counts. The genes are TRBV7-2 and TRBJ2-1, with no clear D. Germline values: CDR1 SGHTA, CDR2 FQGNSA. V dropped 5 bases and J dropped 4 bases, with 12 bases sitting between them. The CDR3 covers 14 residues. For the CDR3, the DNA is TGTGCCAGCAGCCACCGGTCCTCATACAATGAGCAGTTCTTC. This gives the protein CASSHRSSYNEQFF.

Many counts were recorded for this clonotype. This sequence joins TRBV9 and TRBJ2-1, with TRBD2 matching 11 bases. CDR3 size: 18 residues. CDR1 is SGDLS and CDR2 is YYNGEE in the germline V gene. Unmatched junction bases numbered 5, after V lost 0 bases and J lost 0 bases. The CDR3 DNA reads TGTGCCAGCAGCGTAGTTAGTACTAGCGGGAGCTCCTACAATGAGCAGTTCTTC. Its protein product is CASSVVSTSGSSYNEQFF.

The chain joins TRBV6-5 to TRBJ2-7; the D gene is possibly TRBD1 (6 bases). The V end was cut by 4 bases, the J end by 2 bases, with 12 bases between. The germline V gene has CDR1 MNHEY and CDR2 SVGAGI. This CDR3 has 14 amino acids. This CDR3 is CASSFGQGTYEQYF. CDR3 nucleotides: TGTGCCAGCAGTTTCGGGCAGGGGACCTACGAGCAGTACTTC.

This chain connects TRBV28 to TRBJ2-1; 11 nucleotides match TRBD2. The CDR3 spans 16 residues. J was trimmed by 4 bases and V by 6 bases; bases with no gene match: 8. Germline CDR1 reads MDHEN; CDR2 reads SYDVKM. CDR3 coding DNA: TGTGCCAGCAGCCATAGCGGGGGGGCTTTGTACAATGAGCAGTTCTTC. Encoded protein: CASSHSGGALYNEQFF.

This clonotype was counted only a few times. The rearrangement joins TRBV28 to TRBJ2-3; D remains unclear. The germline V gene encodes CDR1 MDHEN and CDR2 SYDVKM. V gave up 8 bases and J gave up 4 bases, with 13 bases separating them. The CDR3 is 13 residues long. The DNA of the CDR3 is TGTGCCAGCGGCCAGGTCGATCCAGATACGCAGTATTTT. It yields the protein CASGQVDPDTQYF.

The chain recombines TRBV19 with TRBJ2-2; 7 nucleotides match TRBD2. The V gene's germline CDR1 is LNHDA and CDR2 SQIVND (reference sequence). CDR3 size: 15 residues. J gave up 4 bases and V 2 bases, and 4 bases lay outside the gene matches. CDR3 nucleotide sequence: TGTGCCAGTAGTATAAGGGCGGGAGCCACCGGGGAGCTGTTTTTT. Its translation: CASSIRAGATGELFF.

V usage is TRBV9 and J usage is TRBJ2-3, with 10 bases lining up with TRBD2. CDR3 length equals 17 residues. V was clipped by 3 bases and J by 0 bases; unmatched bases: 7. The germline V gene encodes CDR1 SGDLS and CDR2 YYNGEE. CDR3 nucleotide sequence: TGTGCCAGCAGCGGTTTCGGACTAGCGGAGAGCACAGATACGCAGTATTTT. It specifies CASSGFGLAESTDTQYF.

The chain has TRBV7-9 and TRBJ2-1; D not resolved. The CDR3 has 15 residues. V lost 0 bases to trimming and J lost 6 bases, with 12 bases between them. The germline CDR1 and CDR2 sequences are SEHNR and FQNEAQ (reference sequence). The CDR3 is CASSLASWQSNEQFF. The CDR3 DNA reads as TGTGCCAGCAGCTTAGCTTCCTGGCAAAGCAATGAGCAGTTCTTC.

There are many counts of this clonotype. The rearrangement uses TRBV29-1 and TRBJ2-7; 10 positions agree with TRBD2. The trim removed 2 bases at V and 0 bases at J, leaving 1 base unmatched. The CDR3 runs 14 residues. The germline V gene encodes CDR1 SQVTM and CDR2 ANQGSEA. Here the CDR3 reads CSVETSGTSYEQYF. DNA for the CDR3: TGCAGCGTTGAAACTAGCGGGACCTCCTACGAGCAGTACTTC.

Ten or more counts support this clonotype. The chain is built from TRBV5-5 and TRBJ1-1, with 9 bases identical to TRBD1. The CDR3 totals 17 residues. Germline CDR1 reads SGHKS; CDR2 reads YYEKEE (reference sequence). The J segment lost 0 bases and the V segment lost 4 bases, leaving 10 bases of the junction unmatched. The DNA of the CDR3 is TGTGCCAGCAGCCCTGATGGGACAGGGACCATGAACACTGAAGCTTTCTTT. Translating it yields CASSPDGTGTMNTEAFF.

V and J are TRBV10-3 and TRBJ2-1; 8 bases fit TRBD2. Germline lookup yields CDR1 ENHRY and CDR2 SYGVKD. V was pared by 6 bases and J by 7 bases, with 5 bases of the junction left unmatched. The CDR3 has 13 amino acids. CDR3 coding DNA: TGTGCCATCAGCGAGCGGGAGAGTAATGAGCAGTTCTTC. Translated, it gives CAISERESNEQFF.

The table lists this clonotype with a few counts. The CDR3 protein is CASSIVGQKQETQYF. Here the CDR3 DNA reads TGTGCCAGTAGTATAGTGGGACAGAAACAAGAGACCCAGTACTTC. The chain recombines TRBV19 with TRBJ2-5, with TRBD1 matching over 7 bases. This CDR3 has 15 amino acids. V trimming: 1 base; J trimming: 2 bases; junction bases outside the gene matches: 4. Per germline, CDR1 LNHDA and CDR2 SQIVND (reference sequence).

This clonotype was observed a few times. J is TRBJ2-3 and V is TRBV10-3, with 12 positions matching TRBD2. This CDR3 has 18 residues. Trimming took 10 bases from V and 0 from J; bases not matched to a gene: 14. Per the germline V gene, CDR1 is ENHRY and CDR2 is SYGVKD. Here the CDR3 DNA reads TGTGCCAACAAAAGGGGGCTAGCGGGAGGGCGAAGCACAGATACGCAGTATTTT. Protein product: CANKRGLAGGRSTDTQYF.

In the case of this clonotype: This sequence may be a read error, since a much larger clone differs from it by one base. CDR3 residues: CASTRGRYNEQFF. In nucleotides, the CDR3 is TGTGCCAGCACCCGGGGCCGTTACAATGAGCAGTTCTTC. The chain combines TRBV2 with TRBJ2-1, with D perhaps being TRBD1 or TRBD2 (5 bases each). This CDR3 comprises 13 residues. V lost 7 bases to trimming and J lost 4 bases, with 11 bases between them. Germline V gives CDR1 SNHLY, CDR2 FYNNEI.

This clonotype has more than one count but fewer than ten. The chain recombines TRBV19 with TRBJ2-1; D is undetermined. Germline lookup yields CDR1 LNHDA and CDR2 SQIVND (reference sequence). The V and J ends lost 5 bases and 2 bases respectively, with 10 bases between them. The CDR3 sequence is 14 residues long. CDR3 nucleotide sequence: TGTGCCAGTAGTCTTCATGAAACCTACAATGAGCAGTTCTTC. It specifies CASSLHETYNEQFF.

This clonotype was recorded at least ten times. CDR3 sequence reads: CASSHSGNGQPQHF. The CDR3, as DNA: TGTGCCAGCAGCCATTCCGGGAATGGTCAGCCCCAGCATTTT. The chain combines TRBV3-1 with TRBJ1-5; D remains ambiguous. V was pared by 3 bases and J by 6 bases, with 12 bases between. The V gene's germline CDR1 is LGHDT and CDR2 YNNKEL (reference sequence). The CDR3 spans 14 residues.

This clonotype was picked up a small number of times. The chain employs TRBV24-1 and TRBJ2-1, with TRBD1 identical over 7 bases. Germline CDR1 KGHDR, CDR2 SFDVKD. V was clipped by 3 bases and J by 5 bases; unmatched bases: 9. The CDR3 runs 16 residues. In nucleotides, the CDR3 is TGTGCCACCAGTGATCTACGACAGGGTTCGGACAATGAGCAGTTCTTC. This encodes CATSDLRQGSDNEQFF.

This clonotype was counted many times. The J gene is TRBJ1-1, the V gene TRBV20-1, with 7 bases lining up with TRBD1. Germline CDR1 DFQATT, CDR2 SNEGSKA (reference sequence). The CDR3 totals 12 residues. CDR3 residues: CRRGGSGTEAFF. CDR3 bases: TGCAGGAGAGGGGGCTCAGGCACTGAAGCTTTCTTT.

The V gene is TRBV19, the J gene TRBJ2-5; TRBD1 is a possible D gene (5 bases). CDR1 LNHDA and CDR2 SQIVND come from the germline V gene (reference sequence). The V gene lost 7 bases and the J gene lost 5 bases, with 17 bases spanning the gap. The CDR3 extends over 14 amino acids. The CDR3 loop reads CASTSGRLGETQYF. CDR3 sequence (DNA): TGTGCCAGTACCTCAGGGCGGTTGGGGGAGACCCAGTACTTC.

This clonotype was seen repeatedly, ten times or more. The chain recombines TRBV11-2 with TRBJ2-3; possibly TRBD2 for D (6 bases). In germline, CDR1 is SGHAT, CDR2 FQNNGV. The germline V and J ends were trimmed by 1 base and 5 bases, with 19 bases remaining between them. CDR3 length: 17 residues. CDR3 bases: TGTGCCAGCAGCTTAGGGACGGTGGGACTCCTCTTAGATACGCAGTATTTT. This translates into CASSLGTVGLLLDTQYF.

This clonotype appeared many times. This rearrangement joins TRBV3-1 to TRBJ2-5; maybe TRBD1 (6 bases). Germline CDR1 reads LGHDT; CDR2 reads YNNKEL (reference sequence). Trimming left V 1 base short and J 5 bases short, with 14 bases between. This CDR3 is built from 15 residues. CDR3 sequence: CASSQVRQGFETQYF. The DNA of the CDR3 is TGTGCCAGCAGCCAAGTCCGGCAGGGGTTTGAGACCCAGTACTTC.

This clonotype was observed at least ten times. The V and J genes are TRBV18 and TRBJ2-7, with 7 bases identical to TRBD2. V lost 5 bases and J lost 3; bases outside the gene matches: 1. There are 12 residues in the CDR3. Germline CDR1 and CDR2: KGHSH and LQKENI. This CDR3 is CASSTSDYEQYF. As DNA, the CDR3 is TGTGCCAGCTCAACTAGCGACTACGAGCAGTACTTC. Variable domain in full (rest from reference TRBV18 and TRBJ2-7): NAGVMQNPRHLVRRRGQEARLRCSPMKGHSHVYWYRQLPEEGLKFMVYLQKENIIDESGMPKERFSAEFPKEGPSILRIQQVVRGDSAAYFCASSTSDYEQYFGPGTRLTVT.

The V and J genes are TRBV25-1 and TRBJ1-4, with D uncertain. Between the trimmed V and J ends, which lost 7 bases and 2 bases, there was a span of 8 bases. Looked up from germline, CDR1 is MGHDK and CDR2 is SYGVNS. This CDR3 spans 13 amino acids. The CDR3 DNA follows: TGTGCCAGCAAGTCTCTCACTAATGAAAAACTGTTTTTT. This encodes CASKSLTNEKLFF.